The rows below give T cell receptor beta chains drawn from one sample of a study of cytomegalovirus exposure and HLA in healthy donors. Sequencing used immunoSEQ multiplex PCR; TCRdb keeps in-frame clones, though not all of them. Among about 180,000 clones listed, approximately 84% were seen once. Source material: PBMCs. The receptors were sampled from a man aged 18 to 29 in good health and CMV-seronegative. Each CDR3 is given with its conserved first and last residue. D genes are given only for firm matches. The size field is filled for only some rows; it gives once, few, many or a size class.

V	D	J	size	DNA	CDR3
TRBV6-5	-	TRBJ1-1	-	TGTGCCAGCAGTTACATAGACAGCAACACTGAAGCTTTCTTT	CASSYIDSNTEAFF
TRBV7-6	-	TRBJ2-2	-	TGTGCCAGCAGCCTAGGGCCAGGGGAGCTGTTTTTT	CASSLGPGELFF
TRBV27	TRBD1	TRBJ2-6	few	TGTGCCAGCAGTTTGGGACAGGGTAAGGCTGGGGCCAACGTCCTGACTTTC	CASSLGQGKAGANVLTF
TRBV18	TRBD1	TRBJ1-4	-	TGTGCCAGCTCACCTCTGGACAGGGATGAAAAACTGTTTTTT	CASSPLDRDEKLFF
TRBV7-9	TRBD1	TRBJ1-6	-	TGTGCCAGCAGCTCTAGGGGGACAGGGAACGTGGATTCACCCCTCCACTTT	CASSSRGTGNVDSPLHF
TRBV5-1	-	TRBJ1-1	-	TGCGCCAGCGGCCCGGAACAGTCGAACACTGAAGCTTTCTTT	CASGPEQSNTEAFF
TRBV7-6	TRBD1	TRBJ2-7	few	TGTGCCAGCAGCCTCCTGACAGGGGCATACGAGCAGTACTTC	CASSLLTGAYEQYF
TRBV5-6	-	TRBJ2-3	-	TGTGCCAGCTTAGGACTCCAGCGAGATACGCAGTATTTT	CASLGLQRDTQYF
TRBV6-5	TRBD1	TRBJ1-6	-	TGTGCCAGCAGAGCCGGGACAGGGGTTTATCCCCTCCACTTT	CASRAGTGVYPLHF
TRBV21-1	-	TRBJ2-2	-	TGTGCCAGCAGCAAAGTAGCGACTAGCGGGAGTGGGTCCGGGGAGCTGTTTTTT	CASSKVATSGSGSGELFF
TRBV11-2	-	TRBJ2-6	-	TGTGCCAGCAGCTTAGGTAGGAGTTCCGGGAACGTCCTGACTTTC	CASSLGRSSGNVLTF
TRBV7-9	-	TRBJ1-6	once	TGTGCCAGCAGCTTAGTAGAGTCACCCCTCCACTTT	CASSLVESPLHF
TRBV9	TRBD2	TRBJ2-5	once	TGTGCCAGCAGCCCCCTCTTAGCGGGACTGGGGGAGACCCAGTACTTC	CASSPLLAGLGETQYF
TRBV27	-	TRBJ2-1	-	TGTGCCAGCAGTTTACTGCGGGCCTACAATGAGCAGTTCTTC	CASSLLRAYNEQFF
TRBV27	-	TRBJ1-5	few	TGTGCCAGCAGTTTGTACAGGAATCAGCCCCAGCATTTT	CASSLYRNQPQHF
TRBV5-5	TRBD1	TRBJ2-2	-	TGTGCCAGCAGCTTGGTCGGGACAGGGAACACCGGGGAGCTGTTTTTT	CASSLVGTGNTGELFF
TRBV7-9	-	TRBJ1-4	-	TGTGCCAGCAGCACTCGACCGACAGTAAACGCCGAAAAACTGTTTTTT	CASSTRPTVNAEKLFF
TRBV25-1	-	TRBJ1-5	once	TGTGCCAGCAGTGAAGCAGGAAGATATCAGCCCCAGCATTTT	CASSEAGRYQPQHF
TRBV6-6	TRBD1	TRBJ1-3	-	TGTGCCAGCAGTATACAGGGGGCCTCAGGAAACACCATATATTTT	CASSIQGASGNTIYF
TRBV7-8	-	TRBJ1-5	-	TGTGCCAGCAGCCTTACAGGGAGGCCCCAGCATTTT	CASSLTGRPQHF
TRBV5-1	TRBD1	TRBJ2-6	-	TGCGCCAGCAGCTTCGGACAGGGCGGAGTCCACTCTGGGGCCAACGTCCTGACTTTC	CASSFGQGGVHSGANVLTF
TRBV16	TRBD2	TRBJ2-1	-	TGTGCCAGCAGCCCTACCCTACTAGCGGGAGGTTACAATGAGCAGTTCTTC	CASSPTLLAGGYNEQFF
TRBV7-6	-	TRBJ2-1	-	TGTGCCAGCAGAAAGACGACAGGGACTGGGGGGAATGAGCAGTTCTTC	CASRKTTGTGGNEQFF
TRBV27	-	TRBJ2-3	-	TGTGCCAGCAACTCCCACGTCGGTAGCACAGATACGCAGTATTTT	CASNSHVGSTDTQYF
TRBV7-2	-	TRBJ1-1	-	TGTGCCAGCAGCTTAGCCTTTCGACTCCCTGAAGCTTTCTTT	CASSLAFRLPEAFF
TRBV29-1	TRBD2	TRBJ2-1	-	TGCAGCGCTTACGGGACTAGCGGGGCAAATGAGCAGTTCTTC	CSAYGTSGANEQFF
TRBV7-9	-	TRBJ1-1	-	TGTGCCAGCAGCTTAGGGGCAGTCGGCACTGAAGCTTCCTTT	CASSLGAVGTEASF